These T cell receptor beta chains were read from a single sample in a study of blood T cell repertoires in COVID-19. This table comes from immunoSEQ multiplex PCR, and its TCRdb copy is limited to in-frame clones, with some not included. The table lists fewer than 250,000 clones, 85% of them singletons. The sample comprised peripheral blood. The receptors shown here come from a woman aged 55-70 years with active or convalescent COVID-19. Both conserved end residues are part of each CDR3. D genes are given only for firm matches. A clone size is listed for some rows: how often the clone was seen (once, few, many), or a class if it is expanded.

D gene: TRBD1; V gene: TRBV27; CDR3 length: 14; J gene: TRBJ1-1; clone size: few; CDR3 DNA: TGTGCCAGCAGTTCCCGTAGGGGGCTTACTGAAGCTTTCTTT; CDR3 protein: CASSSRRGLTEAFF
D gene: TRBD2; V gene: TRBV27; CDR3 length: 18; J gene: TRBJ2-1; clone size: .; CDR3 DNA: TGTGCCAGCAGTTTATCCTCCCCGGGGGGCGGGGGGTACAATGAGCAGTTCTTC; CDR3 protein: CASSLSSPGGGGYNEQFF
D gene: .; V gene: TRBV6-5; CDR3 length: 15; J gene: TRBJ1-1; clone size: few; CDR3 DNA: TGTGCCAGCAGTACCCTTGGCACAGGGAACACTGAAGCTTTCTTT; CDR3 protein: CASSTLGTGNTEAFF
D gene: .; V gene: TRBV6-5; CDR3 length: 13; J gene: TRBJ2-3; clone size: .; CDR3 DNA: TGTGCCGGACTTGGAACGGTTACAGATACGCAGTATTTT; CDR3 protein: CAGLGTVTDTQYF
D gene: TRBD2; V gene: TRBV10-2; CDR3 length: 15; J gene: TRBJ2-5; clone size: .; CDR3 DNA: TGCGCCAGCAGGGTGGGTCTAGCGGATGCGGAGACCCAGTACTTC; CDR3 protein: CASRVGLADAETQYF
D gene: TRBD1; V gene: TRBV5-1; CDR3 length: 16; J gene: TRBJ1-1; clone size: .; CDR3 DNA: TGCGCCAGCAGCTTGGCGGGACAGGTCACGAACACTGAAGCTTTCTTT; CDR3 protein: CASSLAGQVTNTEAFF
D gene: .; V gene: TRBV5-1; CDR3 length: 14; J gene: TRBJ2-2; clone size: .; CDR3 DNA: TGCGCCAGCAGCCCCCGTTCCAACACCGGGGAGCTGTTTTTT; CDR3 protein: CASSPRSNTGELFF
D gene: .; V gene: TRBV11-2; CDR3 length: 14; J gene: TRBJ2-1; clone size: .; CDR3 DNA: TGTGCCAGCAGCCCCCCCCGAGGACACTATGAGCAGTTCTTC; CDR3 protein: CASSPPRGHYEQFF
D gene: .; V gene: TRBV5-5; CDR3 length: 16; J gene: TRBJ1-5; clone size: .; CDR3 DNA: TGTGCCAGCAGCCCCAGACCTGACAGTGTTCTCCAGCCCCAGCATTTT; CDR3 protein: CASSPRPDSVLQPQHF
D gene: .; V gene: TRBV2; CDR3 length: 12; J gene: TRBJ1-2; clone size: .; CDR3 DNA: TGTGCCAGCAGAACCGACAGGTATGGCTACACCTTC; CDR3 protein: CASRTDRYGYTF
D gene: .; V gene: TRBV28; CDR3 length: 14; J gene: TRBJ1-2; clone size: .; CDR3 DNA: TGTGCCAGCAGTTATGGCGGGGGTTCTTATGGCTACACCTTC; CDR3 protein: CASSYGGGSYGYTF
D gene: .; V gene: TRBV11-2; CDR3 length: 14; J gene: TRBJ2-7; clone size: .; CDR3 DNA: TGTGCCAGCAGCTTAGGGGTGACTAGTTCCGAGCAGTACTTC; CDR3 protein: CASSLGVTSSEQYF
D gene: TRBD2; V gene: TRBV7-3; CDR3 length: 15; J gene: TRBJ2-1; clone size: once; CDR3 DNA: TGTGCCAGCAGCTTACCACTAGCGGGGCTTGATGAGCAGTTCTTC; CDR3 protein: CASSLPLAGLDEQFF
D gene: .; V gene: TRBV3-1/TRBV3-2; CDR3 length: 14; J gene: TRBJ2-5; clone size: .; CDR3 DNA: TGTGCCAGCAGCCGGGGGCACAGGGTGGAGACCCAGTACTTC; CDR3 protein: CASSRGHRVETQYF
D gene: TRBD2; V gene: TRBV9; CDR3 length: 14; J gene: TRBJ2-7; clone size: .; CDR3 DNA: TGTGCCAGCAGCGCCGCCGGGACTAGCTACGAGCAGTACTTC; CDR3 protein: CASSAAGTSYEQYF
D gene: .; V gene: TRBV3-1/TRBV3-2; CDR3 length: 15; J gene: TRBJ1-6; clone size: .; CDR3 DNA: TGTGCCAGCAGTCCGACCTTGGGGCACAGGTCACCCCTCCACTTT; CDR3 protein: CASSPTLGHRSPLHF
D gene: .; V gene: TRBV5-3; CDR3 length: 12; J gene: TRBJ2-1; clone size: .; CDR3 DNA: TGTGCCAGAAACCTACGCTACAATGAGCAGTTCTTC; CDR3 protein: CARNLRYNEQFF
D gene: TRBD2; V gene: TRBV24-1; CDR3 length: 16; J gene: TRBJ2-1; clone size: .; CDR3 DNA: TGTGCCACCAGTGACCTGCGACTTGCGGGAGGCAATGAGCAGTTCTTC; CDR3 protein: CATSDLRLAGGNEQFF
D gene: TRBD1; V gene: TRBV12-3/TRBV12-4; CDR3 length: 12; J gene: TRBJ1-1; clone size: .; CDR3 DNA: TGTGCCAGCAGCCGGACAGGGACTGAAGCTTTCTTT; CDR3 protein: CASSRTGTEAFF
D gene: TRBD2; V gene: TRBV7-3; CDR3 length: 18; J gene: TRBJ2-3; clone size: .; CDR3 DNA: TGTGCCAGCCGGGCGGGACTAGCGGGAGGGCTGTTCGCAGATACGCAGTATTTT; CDR3 protein: CASRAGLAGGLFADTQYF
D gene: .; V gene: TRBV6-5; CDR3 length: 14; J gene: TRBJ1-2; clone size: .; CDR3 DNA: TGTGCCAGCAGAGCCACCTCCGGGGGGAATGGCTACACCTTC; CDR3 protein: CASRATSGGNGYTF
D gene: .; V gene: TRBV11-2; CDR3 length: 14; J gene: TRBJ1-1; clone size: .; CDR3 DNA: TGTGCCAGCAGCTTAGGAGGGTTTCCGGCTGAAGCTTTCTTT; CDR3 protein: CASSLGGFPAEAFF
D gene: TRBD1; V gene: TRBV11-2; CDR3 length: 13; J gene: TRBJ2-2; clone size: .; CDR3 DNA: TGTGCCAGCGGGGACAGGGGGGCCGGGGAGCTGTTTTTT; CDR3 protein: CASGDRGAGELFF
D gene: TRBD1; V gene: TRBV4-1; CDR3 length: 14; J gene: TRBJ2-2; clone size: many; CDR3 DNA: TGCGCCAGCTCGGACAGGGGGAACACCGGGGAGCTGTTTTTT; CDR3 protein: CASSDRGNTGELFF
D gene: TRBD1; V gene: TRBV2; CDR3 length: 14; J gene: TRBJ1-4; clone size: .; CDR3 DNA: TGTGCCAGCAGTTTCCGGGACAGCAATGAAAAACTGTTTTTT; CDR3 protein: CASSFRDSNEKLFF
D gene: TRBD1; V gene: TRBV5-4; CDR3 length: 17; J gene: TRBJ2-4; clone size: .; CDR3 DNA: TGTGCCAGCAGCACCAAGACAGGGACAGAGACCAAAAACATTCAGTACTTC; CDR3 protein: CASSTKTGTETKNIQYF
D gene: .; V gene: TRBV7-2; CDR3 length: 13; J gene: TRBJ1-1; clone size: .; CDR3 DNA: TGTGCCAGCAGCTTCCTTGACGACAGTGAAGCTTTCTTT; CDR3 protein: CASSFLDDSEAFF
D gene: .; V gene: TRBV5-1; CDR3 length: 14; J gene: TRBJ1-3; clone size: once; CDR3 DNA: TGCGCCAGCAGCTTGGCACTAGGGGGAAACACCATATATTTT; CDR3 protein: CASSLALGGNTIYF
D gene: TRBD1; V gene: TRBV5-8; CDR3 length: 16; J gene: TRBJ2-4; clone size: .; CDR3 DNA: TGTGCCAGCAGCTTGCTCAGGGGGCTGGTCAAAAACATTCAGTACTTC; CDR3 protein: CASSLLRGLVKNIQYF
D gene: TRBD1; V gene: TRBV14; CDR3 length: 14; J gene: TRBJ1-2; clone size: .; CDR3 DNA: TGTGCCAGCAGCCCAACGGACAGGGGCTATGGCTACACCTTC; CDR3 protein: CASSPTDRGYGYTF
D gene: .; V gene: TRBV5-5; CDR3 length: 14; J gene: TRBJ2-5; clone size: .; CDR3 DNA: TGTGCCAGCAGCTTCGGGTATGGAGAAGAGACCCAGTACTTC; CDR3 protein: CASSFGYGEETQYF
D gene: TRBD2; V gene: TRBV5-1; CDR3 length: 13; J gene: TRBJ2-7; clone size: .; CDR3 DNA: TGCGCCAGCAGCTTGGTAGCGGGAGAGGAGCAGTACTTC; CDR3 protein: CASSLVAGEEQYF
D gene: .; V gene: TRBV2; CDR3 length: 13; J gene: TRBJ1-5; clone size: .; CDR3 DNA: TGTGCCAGCTCTACAGGCCTCGGGGGGCCCCAGCATTTT; CDR3 protein: CASSTGLGGPQHF
D gene: .; V gene: TRBV6-6; CDR3 length: 13; J gene: TRBJ1-2; clone size: few; CDR3 DNA: TGTGCCAGCAGCCCCCCGGAGGGAGAAGGCTACACCTTC; CDR3 protein: CASSPPEGEGYTF
D gene: .; V gene: TRBV11-2; CDR3 length: 17; J gene: TRBJ1-3; clone size: .; CDR3 DNA: TGTGCCAGCAGCCTAAGGGACTGGAAAATTACTGGAAACACCATATATTTT; CDR3 protein: CASSLRDWKITGNTIYF
D gene: .; V gene: TRBV27; CDR3 length: 13; J gene: TRBJ1-2; clone size: .; CDR3 DNA: TGTGCCAGCAGTTCCGTAGGGAGGGGTAGCTACACCTTC; CDR3 protein: CASSSVGRGSYTF
D gene: .; V gene: TRBV2; CDR3 length: 14; J gene: TRBJ1-1; clone size: .; CDR3 DNA: TGTGCCACGGCGAGAGAAGAGAAGGGGACTGAAGCTTTCTTT; CDR3 protein: CATAREEKGTEAFF
D gene: .; V gene: TRBV11-3; CDR3 length: 14; J gene: TRBJ2-5; clone size: .; CDR3 DNA: TGTGCCAGCAGCTTATACGGGGTGGAAGAGACCCAGTACTTC; CDR3 protein: CASSLYGVEETQYF
D gene: .; V gene: TRBV5-1; CDR3 length: 14; J gene: TRBJ2-3; clone size: few; CDR3 DNA: TGCGCCAGCAGCTTGGAGCGAGGCACAGATACGCAGTATTTT; CDR3 protein: CASSLERGTDTQYF
D gene: .; V gene: TRBV11-3; CDR3 length: 12; J gene: TRBJ1-1; clone size: once; CDR3 DNA: TGTGCCAGCAGCATAGTATCTGGGGCGGCTTTCTTT; CDR3 protein: CASSIVSGAAFF
D gene: TRBD1; V gene: TRBV7-6; CDR3 length: 16; J gene: TRBJ1-4; clone size: .; CDR3 DNA: TGTGCCAGCAGCTCACTAGGACAGGGCAATTCCGAAAAACTGTTTTTT; CDR3 protein: CASSSLGQGNSEKLFF
D gene: TRBD1; V gene: TRBV29-1; CDR3 length: 14; J gene: TRBJ2-5; clone size: .; CDR3 DNA: TGCAGCGCCGGAAGGGGGCGAGACCAAGAGACCCAGTACTTC; CDR3 protein: CSAGRGRDQETQYF
D gene: TRBD2; V gene: TRBV6-5; CDR3 length: 14; J gene: TRBJ2-1; clone size: .; CDR3 DNA: TGTGCCAGCAGTCCAACCCCGACTAGCTATGAGCAGTTCTTC; CDR3 protein: CASSPTPTSYEQFF
D gene: TRBD1; V gene: TRBV27; CDR3 length: 14; J gene: TRBJ1-5; clone size: .; CDR3 DNA: TGTGCCAGCAGGAGGACAGGGTTTAGCCAGCCCCAGCATTTT; CDR3 protein: CASRRTGFSQPQHF
D gene: .; V gene: TRBV6-5; CDR3 length: 16; J gene: TRBJ2-1; clone size: once; CDR3 DNA: TGTGCCAGCAGTTACTCGAAGGGTCCCACGGGGATTGAGCAGTTCTTC; CDR3 protein: CASSYSKGPTGIEQFF
D gene: TRBD1; V gene: TRBV27; CDR3 length: 17; J gene: TRBJ1-2; clone size: .; CDR3 DNA: TGTGCCAGCAGTGTATACAGGGGACGGATGCTGAACTATGGCTACACCTTC; CDR3 protein: CASSVYRGRMLNYGYTF